Included here is one T cell receptor beta chain sequence, with context. The data belong to a study of blood T cell repertoires in COVID-19. Across the study: Whether acute or convalescent, the COVID-19 samples came from the United States, Italy and Spain.

Profiled with immunoSEQ multiplex PCR; TCRdb holds only in-frame clones, not every one. This table has 85,000 to 110,000 clones, 80% to 90% appearing once. There are 17 residues in the CDR3. Trimming left V 0 bases short and J 2 bases short, with 15 bases between. Germline V gene sequence: CDR1 SGDLS, CDR2 YYNGEE. This receptor was taken from a woman aged 60-75 years with acute or convalescent COVID-19. The source material was peripheral blood. The chain recombines TRBV9 with TRBJ2-1; TRBD2 might be the D (6 bases). Here the CDR3 reads CASSVGGSGLPYNEQFF. In nucleotides, the CDR3 is TGTGCCAGCAGCGTAGGGGGTAGCGGCCTGCCCTACAATGAGCAGTTCTTC.